This is a list of T cell receptor beta chains from one sample in a study of T cells after yellow fever vaccination. In TCRdb, the 5' RACE reads were re-called with MiXCR into one record per CDR3 protein. The sample carries around 610,000 distinct CDR3 sequences, around an eighth recorded once. The material sequenced was PBMCs, taken on the day of the yellow fever booster vaccination. The receptors were gathered from a man in his thirties or forties who received the YFV17D yellow fever vaccine. CDR3s leave out the opening cysteine and the closing phenylalanine or tryptophan.

CDR3,J,V
AISDLLKTGEQY,TRBJ2-7,TRBV10-3
ASSFLAGMNTGELF,TRBJ2-2,TRBV7-2
ASSTSFYGYT,TRBJ1-2,TRBV19
ASSEWWENTGELF,TRBJ2-2,TRBV2
ASSLEPGGETQY,TRBJ2-5,TRBV12-3/TRBV12-4
ASSLTGAPEAF,TRBJ1-1,TRBV5-6
ASSLTGSTGELF,TRBJ2-2,TRBV7-2
ASSIGTSGPSKGTQY,TRBJ2-5,TRBV9
ASPRPGTSGNHPRDIQY,TRBJ2-4,TRBV4-2
ASSESRLGQY,TRBJ2-3,TRBV7-2
AWSGDFGNTIY,TRBJ1-3,TRBV30
ASSLEAWSNRGSTDTQY,TRBJ2-3,TRBV11-1
ASSRSSEETQY,TRBJ2-5,TRBV19
SARAGLAGYEQY,TRBJ2-7,TRBV20-1
ASSQTAGGTGELF,TRBJ2-2,TRBV25-1
SAESGLRTGELF,TRBJ2-2,TRBV29-1
ASSYHGTYEQY,TRBJ2-7,TRBV7-2
ASSQEWEGGGYTGELF,TRBJ2-2,TRBV4-3
ASLGPSGANVLT,TRBJ2-6,TRBV6-1
ASSSTGGFQPQH,TRBJ1-5,TRBV12-3/TRBV12-4
ASSYTTGTANTEAF,TRBJ1-1,TRBV12-3/TRBV12-4
ASSQYRGSYYEQY,TRBJ2-7,TRBV3-1
SVGHGELF,TRBJ2-2,TRBV20-1
ASRLESGSYEQY,TRBJ2-7,TRBV12-3/TRBV12-4
ASSYLRDLSGANVLT,TRBJ2-6,TRBV6-5
ASSPGTETNTGELF,TRBJ2-2,TRBV18
SVGAADLNTEAF,TRBJ1-1,TRBV29-1
SVEGPLEETQY,TRBJ2-5,TRBV29-1
ASSESETGRQF,TRBJ2-1,TRBV10-1
ASSHLPGTNGSMDTQY,TRBJ2-3,TRBV4-3
ASSPWGSGTSAYNEQF,TRBJ2-1,TRBV12-3/TRBV12-4
STGTADTQY,TRBJ2-3,TRBV20-1
ASSQGTGVSVSNEQF,TRBJ2-1,TRBV4-3
ASSFLPGTEGYT,TRBJ1-2,TRBV27
ASSQANRRAF,TRBJ1-1,TRBV3-1
ASSYSLAGGSYEQY,TRBJ2-7,TRBV6-5
ASSPVVRATQY,TRBJ2-3,TRBV6-1
ASSSGTGTTGELF,TRBJ2-2,TRBV5-1
ASSPPSVNTEAF,TRBJ1-1,TRBV18
ASSPPLGVGETQY,TRBJ2-5,TRBV18
ASSATGGTPDTQY,TRBJ2-3,TRBV9
ASSQGLDLNEQF,TRBJ2-1,TRBV12-3/TRBV12-4
ASRGMGLRVNNEQF,TRBJ2-1,TRBV4-1
ARGGVEAGNTIY,TRBJ1-3,TRBV7-9
ASSQTTIEGYEQF,TRBJ2-1,TRBV12-3/TRBV12-4
ASSITGSGSPLH,TRBJ1-6,TRBV12-3/TRBV12-4